These 21 T cell receptor beta chains originate from one sample sequenced in a study of cytomegalovirus exposure and HLA in healthy donors. Here immunoSEQ multiplex PCR was the method, and the copy in TCRdb shows in-frame clones only, minus some. The table records 150,000 to 250,000 clones, 80% to 90% of them present only once. The source material was PBMCs. Source of these receptors: a woman younger than 45 in good health and CMV-seronegative.

A single count supports this clone. DNA for the CDR3: TGTGCCAGCAGCAAGGACTCGGGTATGGGTACAGATACGCAGTATTTT. Amino acid sequence: CASSKDSGMGTDTQYF. This chain connects TRBV7-3 to TRBJ2-3; D might be TRBD2 (5 bases). The CDR3 spans 16 residues. The germline V gene encodes CDR1 SGHTA and CDR2 FQGTGA. The V and J ends lost 5 bases and 3 bases respectively, with 18 bases between them. Based on the CDR3 plus reference TRBV7-3 and TRBJ2-3, the full variable domain is GAGVSQTPSNKVTEKGKYVELRCDPISGHTALYWYRQSLGQGPEFLIYFQGTGAADDSGLPNDRFFAVRPEGSVSTLKIQRTERGDSAVYLCASSKDSGMGTDTQYFGPGTRLTVL.

The CDR3 region has the DNA TGTGCCAGCAGTGCAGGGGGCAATCAGCCCCAGCATTTT. This encodes CASSAGGNQPQHF. The chain joins TRBV25-1 to TRBJ1-5; TRBD1 is a possible D gene (6 bases). Looked up from germline, CDR1 is MGHDK and CDR2 is SYGVNS. V was clipped by 4 bases and J by 2 bases, with 6 bases between them. The CDR3 covers 13 residues. Full variable domain (remainder filled in from reference TRBV25-1 and TRBJ1-5): EADIYQTPRYLVIGTGKKITLECSQTMGHDKMYWYQQDPGMELHLIHYSYGVNSTEKGDLSSESTVSRIRTEHFPLTLESARPSHTSQYLCASSAGGNQPQHFGDGTRLSIL.

The chain joins TRBV28 to TRBJ1-2; D is perhaps TRBD1 (5 bases). The CDR3 is 14 amino acids. Germline V gives CDR1 MDHEN, CDR2 SYDVKM. V was pared by 2 bases and J by 4 bases, with 11 bases between. The CDR3 loop reads CASSLQGRVYGYTF. In nucleotides, the CDR3 is TGTGCCAGCAGTTTACAGGGTCGCGTCTATGGCTACACCTTC.

This clone was counted between two and nine times. Relative to the germline gene, one junction end is altered; a read error may explain this. This sequence joins TRBV18 and TRBJ2-7; 16 nucleotides line up with TRBD2. The CDR3 is 13 amino acids. Germline V gives CDR1 KGHSH, CDR2 LQKENI. The CDR3 here is CASSLAGLAGGPF. The CDR3 region has the DNA TGTGCCAGCTCACTAGCGGGACTAGCGGGAGGGCCATTC. The complete variable domain, with remaining parts taken from reference TRBV18 and TRBJ2-7, reads NAGVMQNPRHLVRRRGQEARLRCSPMKGHSHVYWYRQLPEEGLKFMVYLQKENIIDESGMPKERFSAEFPKEGPSILRIQQVVRGDSAAYFCASSLAGLAGGPFGPGTRLTVT.

The chain uses TRBV6-4 and TRBJ1-2; weak D call: TRBD1 (5 bases). There are 12 residues in the CDR3. Germline V CDR1 and CDR2: MRHNA, SNTAGT. Trimming cost V 5 bases and J 2 bases, with 6 bases left between them. The CDR3 region has the DNA TGTGCCAGCAGTAGGACAAACTATGGCTACACCTTC. Amino acid sequence: CASSRTNYGYTF.

This clone was detected only once. J is TRBJ2-5 and V is TRBV7-2; maybe TRBD1 (5 bases). Germline loops: CDR1 SGHTA, CDR2 FQGNSA. V was shortened by 1 base and J by 5 bases, with 11 bases between the two germline ends. CDR3 length: 14 residues. DNA for the CDR3: TGTGCCAGCAGCTTAGAGGACAACGGGGAGACCCAGTACTTC. Its protein product is CASSLEDNGETQYF.

This rearrangement joins TRBV10-3 to TRBJ1-1; D possibly corresponds to TRBD1 (5 bases). Looked up from germline, CDR1 is ENHRY and CDR2 is SYGVKD. Trimming stripped 8 bases from V and 1 base from J, with 11 bases between. CDR3 length equals 13 residues. Here the CDR3 DNA reads TGTGCCATCGCGGGAGGACAGAACACTGAAGCTTTCTTT. Translating it yields CAIAGGQNTEAFF.

This clone occurred once. The chain uses TRBV30 and TRBJ1-2; 9 positions match TRBD1. Trimming cost V 2 bases and J 7 bases; bases outside gene matches: 5. This CDR3 has 13 residues. Germline V gives CDR1 GTSNPN, CDR2 SVGIG (reference sequence). CDR3 coding DNA: TGTGCCTGGAGTAACAGGGGGCGAGTTGGCTACACCTTC. This codes for CAWSNRGRVGYTF.

The chain employs TRBV5-4 and TRBJ2-2; D is undetermined. Trimming left V 4 bases short and J 6 bases short, with 7 bases between. CDR1 and CDR2 from the germline V gene are SGHNT and YYREEE (reference sequence). This CDR3 spans 12 amino acids. CDR3 sequence (DNA): TGTGCCAGCAGCCCCCCTTCCGGGGAGCTGTTTTTT. Translating gives CASSPPSGELFF.

This chain uses TRBV4-2 with TRBJ2-4, with a tentative D call TRBD1 (5 bases). The CDR3 is 13 residues long. Between the trimmed V and J ends, which lost 1 base and 5 bases, there was a span of 6 bases. Per the germline V gene, CDR1 is LGHNA and CDR2 is YNFKEQ. CDR3 DNA sequence: TGTGCCAGCAGCCAAGGCAGGGAAAACATTCAGTACTTC. Protein product: CASSQGRENIQYF.

The rearrangement uses TRBV27 and TRBJ2-3, with 12 bases aligning to TRBD2. This CDR3 has 20 residues. After removal of 4 bases from V and 4 bases from J, the junction contained 18 bases not matched to a gene. Germline values: CDR1 MNHEY, CDR2 SMNVEV (reference sequence). The CDR3 protein is CASSSKTSGGVKYHPDTQYF. The CDR3 coding sequence is TGTGCCAGCAGTTCAAAGACTAGCGGGGGAGTAAAGTATCATCCAGATACGCAGTATTTT.

The rearrangement joins TRBV13 to TRBJ2-1; 7 bases align to TRBD2. Germline trimming cut 5 bases from V and 8 bases from J; bases unmatched to any gene: 9. The CDR3 is 14 amino acids. Germline-derived CDR1 and CDR2 are PRHDT and FYEKMQ (reference sequence). CDR3 nucleotide sequence: TGTGCCAGCAGCCCAACGAGACTAGCCGATGAGCAGTTCTTC. This codes for CASSPTRLADEQFF.

J is TRBJ2-7 and V is TRBV28; a weak D match, TRBD2 (6 bases). CDR3 length equals 14 residues. The V end was cut by 2 bases, the J end by 12 bases, with 20 bases between. Germline CDR1 MDHEN, CDR2 SYDVKM. This chain's CDR3 is CASSLQTLGLSGYF. DNA of the CDR3: TGTGCCAGCAGTTTACAAACCTTGGGACTCTCTGGGTACTTC.

This clone was found once. The chain uses TRBV27 and TRBJ1-1; D is undetermined. This CDR3 has 14 amino acids. V lost 1 base and J lost 4, with 10 bases in between. The germline V gene encodes CDR1 MNHEY and CDR2 SMNVEV (reference sequence). The DNA for the CDR3 is TGTGCCAGCAGTTTATATAACGGGGTCACTGAAGCTTTCTTT. It codes for CASSLYNGVTEAFF.

The chain has TRBV4-2 and TRBJ1-1, with D possibly TRBD1 on 5 matching bases. Trimming took 0 bases from V and 5 from J, leaving 10 bases between them. CDR1 and CDR2 from the germline V gene are LGHNA and YNFKEQ. CDR3 size: 14 residues. The CDR3 reads CASSQDRAGTEAFF. The CDR3 region has the DNA TGTGCCAGCAGCCAAGATAGGGCAGGGACTGAAGCTTTCTTT.

V is TRBV28 and J is TRBJ1-5; D is undetermined. Trimming took 4 bases from V and 1 from J, leaving 11 bases between them. This CDR3 spans 15 amino acids. CDR1 is MDHEN, CDR2 SYDVKM, per germline. Here the CDR3 DNA reads TGTGCCAGCAGTTCGACACCGACAAGCAATCAGCCCCAGCATTTT. Its translation is CASSSTPTSNQPQHF.

V usage is TRBV7-2 and J usage is TRBJ1-5; TRBD1 aligns across 9 bases. J lost 6 bases, V lost 2 bases, and 5 bases had no gene match. There are 15 residues in the CDR3. CDR1 is SGHTA, CDR2 FQGNSA, per germline. CDR3 amino acids: CASSLQGQGSQPQHF. CDR3 sequence (DNA): TGTGCCAGCAGCTTACAAGGACAGGGGAGTCAGCCCCAGCATTTT.

The V call is TRBV15, the J call TRBJ2-7; 13 bases line up with TRBD2. Trimming removed 2 bases from V and 3 bases from J; junction bases left unmatched: 1. The CDR3 sequence is 15 residues long. The germline CDR1 and CDR2 sequences are LNHNV and YYDKDF (reference sequence). For the CDR3, the DNA is TGTGCCACCAGCAGAAGACTAGCGGGAGGCTACGAGCAGTACTTC. Translating it yields CATSRRLAGGYEQYF.

The chain is built from TRBV19 and TRBJ1-2; a weak D match, TRBD1 (5 bases). Germline values: CDR1 LNHDA, CDR2 SQIVND (reference sequence). The CDR3 is made up of 15 amino acids. Trimming removed 0 bases from V and 4 bases from J, with 12 bases in between. CDR3 bases: TGTGCCAGTAGTATAGATGGCAACGGGGGCTATGGCTACACCTTC. The encoded protein is CASSIDGNGGYGYTF. Combining the CDR3 with reference TRBV19 and TRBJ1-2 gives the whole variable domain DGGITQSPKYLFRKEGQNVTLSCEQNLNHDAMYWYRQDPGQGLRLIYYSQIVNDFQKGDIAEGYSVSREKKESFPLTVTSAQKNPTAFYLCASSIDGNGGYGYTFGSGTRLTVV.

V and J are TRBV29-1 and TRBJ1-1; 7 bases are shared with TRBD1. Per the germline V gene, CDR1 is SQVTM and CDR2 is ANQGSEA. The CDR3 runs 13 residues. The ends lost 4 bases at V and 2 bases at J; junction bases unmatched: 4. CDR3 DNA: TGCAGCGTTGCCCAGGGGGGAAACACTGAAGCTTTCTTT. Translation: CSVAQGGNTEAFF.

This chain connects TRBV5-1 to TRBJ2-6; 7 nucleotides align to TRBD1. This CDR3 has 19 amino acids. V was clipped by 1 base and J by 0 bases; unmatched bases: 10. CDR1 and CDR2 from the germline V gene are SGHRS and YFSETQ. CDR3 loop: CASSLPRTGRSSGANVLTF. The CDR3 DNA reads TGCGCCAGCAGCTTGCCTCGGACAGGCCGAAGCTCTGGGGCCAACGTCCTGACTTTC.